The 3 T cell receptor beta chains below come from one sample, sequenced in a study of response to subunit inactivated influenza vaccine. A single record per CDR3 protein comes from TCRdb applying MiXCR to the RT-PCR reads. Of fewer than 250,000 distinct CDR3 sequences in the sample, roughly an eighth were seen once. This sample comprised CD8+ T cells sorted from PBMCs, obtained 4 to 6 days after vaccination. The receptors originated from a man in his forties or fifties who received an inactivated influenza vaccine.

This CDR3 is CASSFPDVLGGETQYF. The CDR3 DNA follows: TGTGCCAGCAGCTTCCCCGACGTGTTGGGTGGAGAGACCCAGTACTTC. The gene calls are TRBV7-9 and TRBJ2-5; D remains unclear. Germline lookup yields CDR1 SEHNR and CDR2 FQNEAQ (reference sequence). The CDR3 loop spans 16 amino acids. The V end was cut by 3 bases, the J end by 4 bases, with 18 bases between.

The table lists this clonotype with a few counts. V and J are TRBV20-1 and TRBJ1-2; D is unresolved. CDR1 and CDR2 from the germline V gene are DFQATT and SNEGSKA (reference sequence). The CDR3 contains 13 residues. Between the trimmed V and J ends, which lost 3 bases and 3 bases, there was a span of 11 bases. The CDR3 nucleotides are TGCAGTGCTAGGCTTACAGAATACTATGGCTACACCTTC. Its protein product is CSARLTEYYGYTF.

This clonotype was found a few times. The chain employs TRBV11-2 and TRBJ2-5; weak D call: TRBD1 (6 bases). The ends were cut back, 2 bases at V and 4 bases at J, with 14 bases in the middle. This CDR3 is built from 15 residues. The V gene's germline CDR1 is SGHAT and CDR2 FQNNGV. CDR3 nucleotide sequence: TGTGCCAGCAGCTTAACCAGGGGAAGTTTAGAGACCCAGTACTTC. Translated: CASSLTRGSLETQYF.